Following are 19 T cell receptor beta chains from one sample sequenced in a study of blood T cell repertoires in COVID-19. The repertoire was sequenced with immunoSEQ multiplex PCR; TCRdb's copy has only in-frame clones and lacks some. Of approximately 10,000 clones in the sample, 71% are singletons; the top ten hold 5% to 7%. Sequencing input: peripheral blood. These TCRs come from a man between 60 and 75 years old with COVID-19, enrolled during active disease.

This chain connects TRBV6-5 to TRBJ2-3, with D perhaps matching TRBD2 (5 bases). The V and J ends lost 6 bases and 9 bases respectively, with 13 bases between them. The CDR3 is 12 residues long. The germline CDR1 and CDR2 sequences are MNHEY and SVGAGI. Here the CDR3 DNA reads TGTGCCAGCAGGGACGAGAGGGTAACGCAGTATTTT. It yields the protein CASRDERVTQYF.

The rearrangement uses TRBV3-1 (or the pseudogene TRBV3-2) and TRBJ2-1, with TRBD2 matching 8 bases. CDR1 and CDR2 from the germline V gene are LGHDT and YNNKEL (reference sequence). CDR3 size: 15 residues. J lost 5 bases, V lost 3 bases, and 6 bases had no gene match. In DNA form, the CDR3 reads TGTGCCAGCAGCCAGGGACTAGTAGGGGACAATGAGCAGTTCTTC. Translation: CASSQGLVGDNEQFF.

This chain joins TRBV5-1 and TRBJ1-5; D perhaps matches TRBD1 (6 bases). The CDR3 is 15 amino acids. V dropped 4 bases and J dropped 0 bases, with 11 bases sitting between them. Germline V lookup: CDR1 SGHRS, CDR2 YFSETQ. The CDR3 DNA reads as TGCGCCAGCAGCCCCGGACAGCTTAGCAATCAGCCCCAGCATTTT. This encodes CASSPGQLSNQPQHF.

This clone was seen more than once but under ten times. The V and J genes are TRBV7-3 and TRBJ2-5, with 8 bases lining up with TRBD1. Germline CDR1 SGHTA, CDR2 FQGTGA. The CDR3 is made up of 15 amino acids. The V segment lost 3 bases and the J segment 4 bases; nucleotides outside the gene matches: 7. The CDR3 DNA follows: TGTGCCAGCAGCTTGCTCGGGACAGGTCGAGAGACCCAGTACTTC. Protein sequence: CASSLLGTGRETQYF.

Only a few counts were recorded for this clone. V is TRBV11-3 and J is TRBJ1-1; D is undetermined. Germline CDR1 and CDR2: SGHNT and YENEEA. Trimming cost V 2 bases and J 1 base, with 8 bases left between them. The CDR3 extends over 14 amino acids. The CDR3 nucleotides read TGTGCCAGCAGCTTATATTGGCCGAACACTGAAGCTTTCTTT. It encodes CASSLYWPNTEAFF.

This sequence joins TRBV7-2 and TRBJ2-7; 11 bases are a match to TRBD2. The trim removed 5 bases at V and 4 bases at J, leaving 13 bases unmatched. Germline V gives CDR1 SGHTA, CDR2 FQGNSA. CDR3 length: 17 residues. The CDR3 sequence is CASSPRGVAGGPYEQYV. The CDR3 DNA reads as TGTGCCAGCAGCCCCCGAGGAGTAGCGGGAGGGCCGTACGAGCAGTACGTC.

In this sample, this clone is medium-sized (0.01 to 0.1%). The rearrangement joins TRBV4-2 to TRBJ1-2, with a possible D match to TRBD1 (5 bases). In germline, CDR1 is LGHNA, CDR2 YNFKEQ. This CDR3 is 16 amino acids long. The germline V and J ends were trimmed by 0 bases and 4 bases, with 15 bases remaining between them. CDR3 loop: CASSQDVSLGPYGYTF. DNA of the CDR3: TGTGCCAGCAGCCAAGATGTATCGCTGGGGCCCTATGGCTACACCTTC.

J is TRBJ1-2 and V is TRBV20-1; no definite D call. V was shortened by 4 bases and J by 8 bases, with 11 bases between the two germline ends. CDR1 and CDR2 from the germline V gene are DFQATT and SNEGSKA (reference sequence). The CDR3 length is 11 residues. CDR3 DNA: TGCAGTGCTATTTACAGTGGAGGCTACACCTTC. Protein: CSAIYSGGYTF.

The chain recombines TRBV6-5 with TRBJ2-1; 10 bases match TRBD2. The CDR3 has 14 amino acids. Germline trimming cut 7 bases from V and 8 bases from J; bases unmatched to any gene: 8. The germline gives CDR1 MNHEY, CDR2 SVGAGI. Here the CDR3 reads CASNPAGGPHEQFF. CDR3 DNA: TGTGCCAGCAACCCAGCGGGAGGGCCACATGAGCAGTTCTTC.

The rearrangement links TRBV13 to TRBJ2-7; 9 bases fit TRBD1. This CDR3 has 15 amino acids. Looked up from germline, CDR1 is PRHDT and CDR2 is FYEKMQ (reference sequence). V shed 5 bases, J shed 2 bases, and the junction held 7 bases outside the gene matches. The CDR3 DNA reads as TGTGCCAGCAGCCAGCCCGGGGACAGGGCCTACGAGCAGTACTTC. Translating gives CASSQPGDRAYEQYF. The variable domain in full, completed from reference TRBV13 and TRBJ2-7, reads AAGVIQSPRHLIKEKRETATLKCYPIPRHDTVYWYQQGPGQDPQFLISFYEKMQSDKGSIPDRFSAQQFSDYHSELNMSSLELGDSALYFCASSQPGDRAYEQYFGPGTRLTVT.

The chain employs TRBV2 and TRBJ2-7, with 8 positions matching TRBD1. CDR1 is SNHLY, CDR2 FYNNEI, per germline. The CDR3 loop spans 13 amino acids. The trim removed 4 bases at V and 7 bases at J, leaving 6 bases unmatched. The DNA of the CDR3 is TGTGCCAGCAGTGGGGCCAGGGGGCAGGAGCAGTACTTC. Translating gives CASSGARGQEQYF.

This sequence joins TRBV4-3 and TRBJ2-2; TRBD1 aligns across 10 bases. V lost 4 bases, J lost 6 bases, and 5 bases stayed unmatched. Germline CDR1 is LGHNA and CDR2 is YSLEER. The CDR3 contains 15 residues. CDR3 sequence reads: CASSPMTGGAGELFF. CDR3 bases: TGCGCCAGCAGCCCCATGACAGGGGGCGCCGGGGAGCTGTTTTTT.

The chain links TRBV6-5 to TRBJ2-7; 9 bases map to TRBD1. Unmatched junction bases numbered 4, after V lost 4 bases and J lost 3 bases. The CDR3 sequence is 14 residues long. Germline loops: CDR1 MNHEY, CDR2 SVGAGI. CDR3 DNA: TGTGCCAGCAGTTGGGGACAGGGAAACTACGAGCAGTACTTC. It yields the protein CASSWGQGNYEQYF.

The chain recombines TRBV7-3 with TRBJ2-3, with 9 bases lining up with TRBD2. The germline gives CDR1 SGHTA, CDR2 FQGTGA. The CDR3 extends over 15 amino acids. The J segment lost 6 bases and the V segment lost 1 base, leaving 5 bases of the junction unmatched. The chain's CDR3 is CASSLMAGGPDTQYF. DNA of the CDR3: TGTGCCAGCAGCTTAATGGCGGGAGGGCCGGATACGCAGTATTTT.

The V gene is TRBV18, the J gene TRBJ1-6; 9 bases align to TRBD1. V dropped 8 bases and J dropped 5; count of bases not matched to a gene: 7. This CDR3 has 15 residues. Germline lookup yields CDR1 KGHSH and CDR2 LQKENI. The CDR3 region is CASTTGGADNSPLHF. The CDR3 DNA follows: TGTGCCAGCACAACAGGGGGCGCAGATAATTCACCCCTCCACTTT.

The CDR3 bases are TGCGCCAGCAGCCAAGAGGTAACGGGAGTGGGATACAATGAGCAGTTCTTC. Translation gives CASSQEVTGVGYNEQFF. J is TRBJ2-1 and V is TRBV4-3, with D possibly matching TRBD2 (6 bases). The CDR3 covers 17 residues. V was trimmed by 0 bases and J by 4 bases, leaving 16 bases between them. Per germline, CDR1 LGHNA and CDR2 YSLEER.

V usage is TRBV7-2 and J usage is TRBJ1-1; D not resolved. Trimming left V 4 bases short and J 4 bases short, with 10 bases between. This CDR3 comprises 13 residues. Germline CDR1 and CDR2: SGHTA and FQGNSA. CDR3 nucleotides: TGTGCCAGCAGCTCTAACCTCGGCACTGAAGCTTTCTTT. This encodes CASSSNLGTEAFF.

The CDR3 DNA reads as TGCAGCGTTCGGGGACAGGCGGGTCAGCCCCAGCATTTT. As protein: CSVRGQAGQPQHF. The V gene is TRBV29-1, the J gene TRBJ1-5; 8 nucleotides match TRBD1. Germline loops: CDR1 SQVTM, CDR2 ANQGSEA. With V trimmed by 5 bases and J by 6 bases, 6 bases remained unmatched. The CDR3 spans 13 residues.

The chain employs TRBV5-1 and TRBJ2-3, with 10 bases fitting TRBD1. The CDR3 is made up of 14 amino acids. J lost 3 bases, V lost 7 bases, and 5 bases had no gene match. CDR1 and CDR2 (germline): SGHRS, YFSETQ. Here the CDR3 DNA reads TGCGCCAGCGGAGACAGGGGGCAGACAGATACGCAGTATTTT. Translated, it gives CASGDRGQTDTQYF.